The source of this T cell receptor (beta chain) is a study of cytomegalovirus exposure and HLA in healthy donors. Study results and limitations: Reportedly, a later analysis found an Asian-associated ancestry cluster had fewer N-insertions than the approximately 700-donor mean.

The CDR3 is made up of 13 amino acids. CDR1 is GTSNPN, CDR2 SVGIG, per germline (reference sequence). V lost 3 bases and J lost 4, with 10 bases in between. Comment on this clone: No antigen is known for it.

The PCR had 60 Vbeta and 13 Jbeta primers. Profiling relied on immunoSEQ multiplex PCR, and the TCRdb table lists in-frame clones only, not all of them. This sample carries about 190,000 clones, 75% to 90% of them seen once, and the ten largest clones take 0.7% to 0.95%. The chain couples TRBV30 to TRBJ1-5; D gene uncertain. This receptor was obtained from a young woman in good health and CMV-seronegative. Input material: PBMCs. The CDR3 here is CAWSPLRNQPQHF. CDR3 nucleotide sequence: TGTGCCTGGAGCCCCCTCCGGAATCAGCCCCAGCATTTT.